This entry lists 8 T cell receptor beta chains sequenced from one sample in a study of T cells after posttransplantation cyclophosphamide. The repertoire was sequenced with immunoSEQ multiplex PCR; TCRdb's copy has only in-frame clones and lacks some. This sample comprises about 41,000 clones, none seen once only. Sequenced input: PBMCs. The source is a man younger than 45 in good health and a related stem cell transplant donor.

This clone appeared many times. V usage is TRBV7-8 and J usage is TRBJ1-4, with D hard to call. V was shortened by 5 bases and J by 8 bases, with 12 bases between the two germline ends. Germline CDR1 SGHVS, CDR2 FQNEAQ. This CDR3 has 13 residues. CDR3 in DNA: TGTGCCAGCAGCCCTTACATACACGAAAAACTGTTTTTT. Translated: CASSPYIHEKLFF.

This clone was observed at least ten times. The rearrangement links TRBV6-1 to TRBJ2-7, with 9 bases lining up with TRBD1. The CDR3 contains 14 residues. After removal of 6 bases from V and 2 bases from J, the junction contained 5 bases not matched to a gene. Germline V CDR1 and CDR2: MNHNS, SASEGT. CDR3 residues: CASRTGGPTYEQYF. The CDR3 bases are TGTGCCAGCAGGACAGGGGGTCCTACCTACGAGCAGTACTTC.

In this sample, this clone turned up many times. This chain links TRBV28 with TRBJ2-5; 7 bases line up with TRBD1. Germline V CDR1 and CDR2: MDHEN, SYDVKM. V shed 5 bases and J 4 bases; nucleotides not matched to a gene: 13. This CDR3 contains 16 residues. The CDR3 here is CASSHLKTGTPETQYF. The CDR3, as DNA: TGTGCCAGCAGTCACCTAAAGACAGGGACGCCAGAGACCCAGTACTTC.

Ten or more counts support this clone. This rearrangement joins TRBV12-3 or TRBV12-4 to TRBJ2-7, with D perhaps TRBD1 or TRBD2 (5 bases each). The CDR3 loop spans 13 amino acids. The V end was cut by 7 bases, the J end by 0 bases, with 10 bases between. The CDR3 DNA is TGTGCCAGCACCGAGGGGAGCTCCTACGAGCAGTACTTC. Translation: CASTEGSSYEQYF.

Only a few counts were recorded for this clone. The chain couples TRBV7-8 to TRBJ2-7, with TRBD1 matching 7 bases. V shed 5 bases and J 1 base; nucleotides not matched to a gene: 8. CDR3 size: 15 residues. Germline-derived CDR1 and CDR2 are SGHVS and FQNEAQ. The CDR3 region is CASSLGAGGSYEQYF. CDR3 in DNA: TGTGCCAGCAGCCTGGGGGCAGGGGGTTCCTACGAGCAGTACTTC. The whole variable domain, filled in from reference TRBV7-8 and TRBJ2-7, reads GAGVSQSPRYKVAKRGQDVALRCDPISGHVSLFWYQQALGQGPEFLTYFQNEAQLDKSGLPSDRFFAERPEGSVSTLKIQRTQQEDSAVYLCASSLGAGGSYEQYFGPGTRLTVT.

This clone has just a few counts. The DNA for the CDR3 is TGTGCCAGCAGCCCTAAGTTAGCTTATGGCTACACCTTC. The encoded protein is CASSPKLAYGYTF. The chain couples TRBV14 to TRBJ1-2; no clear D gene. V lost 4 bases and J lost 5, with 11 bases in between. Germline loops: CDR1 SGHDN, CDR2 FVKESK. CDR3 length: 13 residues. Looking up the rest from reference TRBV14 and TRBJ1-2 gives the full variable domain: EAGVTQFPSHSVIEKGQTVTLRCDPISGHDNLYWYRRVMGKEIKFLLHFVKESKQDESGMPNNRFLAERTGGTYSTLKVQPAELEDSGVYFCASSPKLAYGYTFGSGTRLTVV.

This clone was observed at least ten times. This CDR3 is CASSPLSYEQYF. As DNA, the CDR3 is TGTGCCAGCTCACCGCTATCCTACGAGCAGTACTTC. This rearrangement joins TRBV18 to TRBJ2-7; no clear D gene. This CDR3 spans 12 amino acids. The V gene lost 3 bases and the J gene lost 1 base, with 4 bases spanning the gap. Germline V gene lookup returns CDR1 KGHSH and CDR2 LQKENI.

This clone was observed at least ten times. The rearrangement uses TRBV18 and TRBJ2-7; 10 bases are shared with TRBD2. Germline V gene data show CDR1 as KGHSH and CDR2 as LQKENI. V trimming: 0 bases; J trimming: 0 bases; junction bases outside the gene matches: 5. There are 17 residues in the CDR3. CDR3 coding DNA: TGTGCCAGCTCACCACCGGGACTAGCGTTGGACTCCTACGAGCAGTACTTC. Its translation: CASSPPGLALDSYEQYF.